This TCR beta chain appears in the sequencing data of a study of shared clonotypes between healthy human individuals. Overall study findings and caveats: With a handful of donors compared, approximately 5.5% of naive CD4 clonotypes were shared.

Per the original methods: In the immunoSEQ data, sequences were junction-only and lacked quality scores, so filtering differed. Only in-frame clones appear in the TCRdb table, and some are missing; sequencing was by immunoSEQ multiplex PCR. V and J calls plus clone size are reproduced from that table; the DNA served to infer D and trimming. The sample holds some 2,100,000 clones, approximately 96% seen once. V dropped 0 bases and J dropped 0; count of bases not matched to a gene: 7. In germline, CDR1 is LGHNA, CDR2 YSLEER. The CDR3 covers 19 residues. As to this clone: Its antigen remains unknown. This sample includes further DNA sequences coding for the same CDR3.

Sequencing was done on a sample of naive CD4+ T cells sorted from blood. The subset was: CD45RA+ positively selected. The chain carries TRBV4-3 and TRBJ2-4; 11 nucleotides match TRBD1. The sequence was collected from a young man in good health. Written as DNA, the CDR3 is TGCGCCAGCAGCCAAGACGGGACAGGGGGGAAACTAGCCAAAAACATTCAGTACTTC. Translated: CASSQDGTGGKLAKNIQYF.